This T cell receptor beta chain originates from a study of identical twins. TCRdb re-analysed the 5' RACE reads in MiXCR, keeping a single row per CDR3 protein. The table has about 690,000 distinct CDR3 sequences, 20% to 25% seen once. With 0 bases clipped from V and 3 bases from J, the junction kept 8 bases outside the gene matches. Germline CDR1 SQVTM, CDR2 ANQGSEA. This CDR3 is 16 amino acids long. General study findings and limits: Instead of following the same donors, the conclusions were based on cross-sectional statistical analysis.

Of note for this clonotype: The antigen remains unidentified.

These same data were also listed under a study on T cells expressing NK-cell markers. This second study says: Beta-chain profiling covered CD3+CD56+NKG2C+, CD3+CD56+NKG2C- and CD3+CD56-NKG2C+ sorted subsets. Sequencing covered eight donors, seven HCMV-seropositive and one seronegative. The leading position in the CD3+CD56-NKG2C+ fraction of several donors also went to these clonotypes.

This chain joins TRBV29-1 and TRBJ2-7, with 10 bases aligning to TRBD1. Specimen: PBMCs. The sequence was collected from a woman between 18 and 29 years old in good health. The CDR3 DNA reads TGCAGCGTTGAAGAAACTCGGACAGGGGGGTTCTACGAGCAGTACTTC. Translated: CSVEETRTGGFYEQYF.